The 16 T cell receptor beta chains listed next were all sequenced from one sample in a study of cytomegalovirus exposure and HLA in healthy donors. Primers for the PCR totalled 60 Vbeta and 13 Jbeta. Produced via immunoSEQ multiplex PCR; TCRdb's table is partial and in-frame only. The profile covers over 150,000 clones, with 75% appearing a single time and just under 3% taken by the ten largest. Sequenced input: PBMCs. Receptors originate from a woman between 50 and 59 years old in good health and CMV-seropositive.

The chain employs TRBV7-3 and TRBJ2-7; 8 nucleotides line up with TRBD2. V trimming: 1 base; J trimming: 3 bases; junction bases outside the gene matches: 14. The CDR3 is 18 residues long. Germline V gene lookup returns CDR1 SGHTA and CDR2 FQGTGA. Here the CDR3 DNA reads TGTGCCAGCAGCTTAAAGCCCCCCGGGAGCGGGGGAAGCTACGAGCAGTACTTC. It encodes CASSLKPPGSGGSYEQYF.

The rearrangement joins TRBV7-9 to TRBJ1-3; perhaps TRBD1 as D (6 bases). The CDR3 extends over 15 amino acids. V was clipped by 5 bases and J by 0 bases, with 11 bases between them. Germline V gene lookup returns CDR1 SEHNR and CDR2 FQNEAQ (reference sequence). The CDR3 protein is CASSPQGSSGNTIYF. Here the CDR3 DNA reads TGTGCCAGCAGCCCCCAGGGGAGCTCTGGAAACACCATATATTTT.

V is TRBV12-5 and J is TRBJ1-5; maybe TRBD1 (6 bases). Germline V gene data show CDR1 as LGHNT and CDR2 as FRNRAP. Trimming left V 6 bases short and J 2 bases short, with 17 bases between. This CDR3 comprises 16 residues. The CDR3 nucleotides read TGTGCTAGTGGGAGGGGGGGGCCGGTGGGCAATCAGCCCCAGCATTTT. Its protein product is CASGRGGPVGNQPQHF.

The chain uses TRBV2 and TRBJ2-1, with 7 bases aligning to TRBD2. Germline V gene sequence: CDR1 SNHLY, CDR2 FYNNEI. Trimming took 3 bases from V and 4 from J; bases not matched to a gene: 9. CDR3 length equals 16 residues. The CDR3 spells CASSEVGGITYNEQFF. Written as DNA, the CDR3 is TGTGCCAGCAGTGAGGTCGGGGGGATAACTTACAATGAGCAGTTCTTC.

V usage is TRBV19 and J usage is TRBJ2-1; D perhaps matches TRBD2 (7 bases). The germline V and J ends were trimmed by 7 bases and 11 bases, with 18 bases remaining between them. CDR1 is LNHDA, CDR2 SQIVND, per germline (reference sequence). The CDR3 loop spans 13 amino acids. The CDR3, as DNA: TGTGCCAGTACTCTGAGGGGGGGCAGCCAGCAGTTCTTC. Protein product: CASTLRGGSQQFF.

J is TRBJ1-5 and V is TRBV7-2, with D possibly TRBD1 on 5 matching bases. CDR1 is SGHTA, CDR2 FQGNSA, per germline. CDR3 length: 16 amino acids. V gave up 8 bases and J gave up 0 bases, with 17 bases separating them. The CDR3 spells CASGVRGLYSNQPQHF. The CDR3 DNA sequence: TGTGCCAGCGGAGTAAGGGGCTTATATAGCAATCAGCCCCAGCATTTT.

The V and J genes are TRBV27 and TRBJ1-6; the D gene is possibly TRBD1 (5 bases). This CDR3 comprises 16 residues. The V gene lost 3 bases and the J gene lost 10 bases, with 19 bases spanning the gap. Per the germline V gene, CDR1 is MNHEY and CDR2 is SMNVEV (reference sequence). CDR3 DNA sequence: TGTGCCAGCAGTTTTCTTAAGCCCAACGGGGGGTCACCCCTCCACTTT. As protein: CASSFLKPNGGSPLHF.

The chain is built from TRBV5-1 and TRBJ2-3; D is possibly TRBD2 (5 bases). The CDR3 is 15 residues long. Germline V gene lookup returns CDR1 SGHRS and CDR2 YFSETQ. The germline V and J ends were trimmed by 1 base and 0 bases, with 9 bases remaining between them. The CDR3 nucleotides read TGCGCCAGCAGCTTGTACGGGGAGAGCACAGATACGCAGTATTTT. Translated, it gives CASSLYGESTDTQYF.

This chain connects TRBV30 to TRBJ1-5; weak D call: TRBD1 (5 bases). CDR1 is GTSNPN and CDR2 is SVGIG in the germline V gene (reference sequence). V dropped 0 bases and J dropped 7 bases, with 13 bases sitting between them. The CDR3 is 14 amino acids. The CDR3 DNA is TGTGCCTGGAGTGTAGGCAGGGCGGACCAGCCCCAGCATTTT. As protein: CAWSVGRADQPQHF.

The chain combines TRBV19 with TRBJ1-1; 8 bases match TRBD1. Germline CDR1 is LNHDA and CDR2 is SQIVND (reference sequence). CDR3 length: 17 amino acids. Trimming removed 6 bases from V and 0 bases from J; junction bases left unmatched: 12. The CDR3 DNA sequence: TGTGCCAGTAGCACACAGGGGGTACGGATAATGAACACTGAAGCTTTCTTT. Encoded protein: CASSTQGVRIMNTEAFF.

This clone has only a few counts. The chain couples TRBV23-1 to TRBJ2-3; unclear D gene. TRBV23-1 carries the ORF label, with uncertain function. The CDR3 spans 17 residues. The V end was cut by 3 bases, the J end by 1 base, with 17 bases between. The CDR3 protein is CASSHPNWARRTDTQYF. The CDR3 DNA sequence: TGCGCCAGCAGTCATCCCAATTGGGCCCGACGCACAGATACGCAGTATTTT.

The CDR3: CASRSQADRLLQPQHF. The CDR3 nucleotides read TGTGCCAGTAGAAGCCAAGCGGACAGGCTTCTTCAGCCCCAGCATTTT. The V call is TRBV19, the J call TRBJ1-5, with 7 bases lining up with TRBD1. Germline CDR1 is LNHDA and CDR2 is SQIVND (reference sequence). V was pared by 6 bases and J by 6 bases, with 14 bases of the junction left unmatched. The CDR3 covers 16 residues.

The gene calls are TRBV6-1 and TRBJ1-2, with TRBD1 matching 8 bases. The V gene end was trimmed by 3 bases and the J gene end by 5 bases; junction bases not matched to a gene: 5. CDR1 and CDR2 (germline): MNHNS, SASEGT. CDR3 length equals 14 residues. CDR3 sequence reads: CASSDLTGDYGYTF. The CDR3 coding sequence is TGTGCCAGCAGTGACCTGACAGGGGATTATGGCTACACCTTC.

The chain is built from TRBV7-9 and TRBJ1-3; D gene ambiguous. The CDR3 contains 15 residues. Trimming removed 0 bases at V and 0 bases at J, with 6 bases between. Germline V gene sequence: CDR1 SEHNR, CDR2 FQNEAQ (reference sequence). CDR3 in DNA: TGTGCCAGCAGCTTAGCGAGGCCCTCTGGAAACACCATATATTTT. This codes for CASSLARPSGNTIYF.

This clone was observed a handful of times. CDR3 in amino acids: CASSLEGREAPQHF. The CDR3 DNA reads TGCGCCAGCAGCTTGGAGGGCAGGGAGGCGCCCCAGCATTTT. The V gene is TRBV5-1, the J gene TRBJ1-5; maybe TRBD1 (5 bases). This CDR3 has 14 residues. Per the germline V gene, CDR1 is SGHRS and CDR2 is YFSETQ. Trimming pared 0 bases from V and 9 bases from J, leaving 13 bases between. The variable domain in full, with the rest retrieved from reference TRBV5-1 and TRBJ1-5, is KAGVTQTPRYLIKTRGQQVTLSCSPISGHRSVSWYQQTPGQGLQFLFEYFSETQRNKGNFPGRFSGRQFSNSRSEMNVSTLELGDSALYLCASSLEGREAPQHFGDGTRLSIL.

V is TRBV11-3 and J is TRBJ2-5; a possible D gene is TRBD2 (6 bases). The germline gives CDR1 SGHNT, CDR2 YENEEA. The germline V and J ends were trimmed by 4 bases and 2 bases, with 11 bases remaining between them. CDR3 length equals 14 residues. The CDR3: CASSSAGRQETQYF. DNA for the CDR3: TGTGCCAGCAGCTCCGCGGGACGGCAAGAGACCCAGTACTTC. Supplemented by reference TRBV11-3 and TRBJ2-5, the full variable domain reads EAGVVQSPRYKIIEKKQPVAFWCNPISGHNTLYWYLQNLGQGPELLIRYENEEAVDDSQLPKDRFSAERLKGVDSTLKIQPAELGDSAVYLCASSSAGRQETQYFGPGTRLLVL.